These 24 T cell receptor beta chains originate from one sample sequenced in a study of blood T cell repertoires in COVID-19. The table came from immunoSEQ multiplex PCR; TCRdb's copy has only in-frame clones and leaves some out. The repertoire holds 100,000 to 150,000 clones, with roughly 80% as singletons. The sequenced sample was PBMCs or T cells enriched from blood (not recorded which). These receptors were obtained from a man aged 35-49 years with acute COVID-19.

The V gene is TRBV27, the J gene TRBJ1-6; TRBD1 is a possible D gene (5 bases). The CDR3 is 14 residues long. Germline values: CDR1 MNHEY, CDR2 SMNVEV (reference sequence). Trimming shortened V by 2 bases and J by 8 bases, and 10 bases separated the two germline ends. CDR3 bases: TGTGCCAGCAGTTTAGGGGCAGGTCATTCACCCCTCCACTTT. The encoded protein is CASSLGAGHSPLHF.

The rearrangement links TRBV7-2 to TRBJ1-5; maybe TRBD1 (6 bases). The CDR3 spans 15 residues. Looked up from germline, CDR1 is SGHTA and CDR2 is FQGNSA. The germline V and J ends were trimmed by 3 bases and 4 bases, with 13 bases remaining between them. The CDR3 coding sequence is TGTGCCAGCAGCTTTTGGGGGACACCGAATCAGCCCCAGCATTTT. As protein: CASSFWGTPNQPQHF.

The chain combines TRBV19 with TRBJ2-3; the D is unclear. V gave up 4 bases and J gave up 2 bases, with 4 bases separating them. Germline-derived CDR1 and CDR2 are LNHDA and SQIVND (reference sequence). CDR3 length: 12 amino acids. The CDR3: CASSTLTDTQYF. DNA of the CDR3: TGTGCCAGTAGTACCCTCACAGATACGCAGTATTTT.

The CDR3 bases are TGCAGTGCTGAACAGGGATATGGCTACACCTTC. It specifies CSAEQGYGYTF. The chain recombines TRBV20-1 with TRBJ1-2; possibly TRBD1 for D (6 bases). Trimming shortened V by 5 bases and J by 5 bases, and 9 bases separated the two germline ends. This CDR3 contains 11 residues. Germline lookup yields CDR1 DFQATT and CDR2 SNEGSKA (reference sequence).

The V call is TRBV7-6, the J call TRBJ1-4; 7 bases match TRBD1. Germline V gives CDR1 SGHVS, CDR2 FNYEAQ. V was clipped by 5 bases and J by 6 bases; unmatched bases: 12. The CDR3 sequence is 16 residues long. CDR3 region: CASSPLFGTEDEKLFF. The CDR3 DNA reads TGTGCCAGCAGCCCCTTATTTGGGACAGAGGATGAAAAACTGTTTTTT.

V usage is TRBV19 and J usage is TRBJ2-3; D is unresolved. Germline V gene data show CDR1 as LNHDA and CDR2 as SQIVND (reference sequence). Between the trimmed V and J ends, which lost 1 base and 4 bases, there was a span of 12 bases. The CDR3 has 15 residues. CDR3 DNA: TGTGCCAGTAGTATAGGACCACAGCCTTCAGATACGCAGTATTTT. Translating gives CASSIGPQPSDTQYF.

CDR3 nucleotides: TGTGCCAGCAGCCATTACCCAGGCGAGCAGTACTTC. Residues: CASSHYPGEQYF. The chain links TRBV7-8 to TRBJ2-7; D is undetermined. Germline CDR1 and CDR2: SGHVS and FQNEAQ. Between the trimmed V and J ends, which lost 5 bases and 6 bases, there was a span of 11 bases. CDR3 length: 12 residues.

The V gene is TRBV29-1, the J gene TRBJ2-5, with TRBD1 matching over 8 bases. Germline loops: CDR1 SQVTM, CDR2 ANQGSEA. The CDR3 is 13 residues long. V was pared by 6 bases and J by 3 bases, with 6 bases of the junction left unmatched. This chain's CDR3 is CSVAGQGKETQYF. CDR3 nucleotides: TGCAGCGTCGCTGGACAGGGCAAAGAGACCCAGTACTTC.

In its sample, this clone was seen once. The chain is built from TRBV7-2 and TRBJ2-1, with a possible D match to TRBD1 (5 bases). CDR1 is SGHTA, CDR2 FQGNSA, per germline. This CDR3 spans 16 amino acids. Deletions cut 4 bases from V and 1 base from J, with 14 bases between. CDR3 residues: CASSSWGAFSYNEQFF. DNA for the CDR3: TGTGCCAGCAGCTCTTGGGGCGCCTTTTCCTACAATGAGCAGTTCTTC.

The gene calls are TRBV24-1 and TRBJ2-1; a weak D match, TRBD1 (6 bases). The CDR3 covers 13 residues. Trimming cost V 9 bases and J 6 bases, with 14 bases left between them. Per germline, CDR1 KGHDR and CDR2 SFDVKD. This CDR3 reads CATGQGMGNEQFF. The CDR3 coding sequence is TGTGCCACCGGCCAGGGGATGGGCAATGAGCAGTTCTTC.

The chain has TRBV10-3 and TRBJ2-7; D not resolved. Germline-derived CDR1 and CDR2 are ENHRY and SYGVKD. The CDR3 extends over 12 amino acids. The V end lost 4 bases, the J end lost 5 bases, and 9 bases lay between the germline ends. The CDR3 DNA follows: TGTGCCATCAGTGGAGGCACCAACGAGCAGTACTTC. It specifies CAISGGTNEQYF.

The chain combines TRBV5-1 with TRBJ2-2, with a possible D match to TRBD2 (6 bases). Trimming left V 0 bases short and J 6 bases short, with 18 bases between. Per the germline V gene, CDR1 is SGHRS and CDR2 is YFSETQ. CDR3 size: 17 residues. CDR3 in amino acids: CASSLASGTLSAGELFF. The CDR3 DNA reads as TGCGCCAGCAGCTTGGCCTCCGGGACTCTGTCGGCCGGGGAGCTGTTTTTT.

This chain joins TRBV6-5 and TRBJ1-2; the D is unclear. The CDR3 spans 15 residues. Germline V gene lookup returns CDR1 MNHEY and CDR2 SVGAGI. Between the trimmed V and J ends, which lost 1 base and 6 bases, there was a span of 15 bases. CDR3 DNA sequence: TGTGCCAGCAGTTACTATCAGGAGGGTTGGGATGGCTACACCTTC. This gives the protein CASSYYQEGWDGYTF.

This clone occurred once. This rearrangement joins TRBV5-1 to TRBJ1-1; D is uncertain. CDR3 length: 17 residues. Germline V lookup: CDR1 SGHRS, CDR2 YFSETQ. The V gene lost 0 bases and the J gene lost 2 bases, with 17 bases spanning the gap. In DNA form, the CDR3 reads TGCGCCAGCAGCTTGGATGTCATCGGCGGAGACAACACTGAAGCTTTCTTT. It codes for CASSLDVIGGDNTEAFF. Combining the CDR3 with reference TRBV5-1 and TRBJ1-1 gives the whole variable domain KAGVTQTPRYLIKTRGQQVTLSCSPISGHRSVSWYQQTPGQGLQFLFEYFSETQRNKGNFPGRFSGRQFSNSRSEMNVSTLELGDSALYLCASSLDVIGGDNTEAFFGQGTRLTVV.

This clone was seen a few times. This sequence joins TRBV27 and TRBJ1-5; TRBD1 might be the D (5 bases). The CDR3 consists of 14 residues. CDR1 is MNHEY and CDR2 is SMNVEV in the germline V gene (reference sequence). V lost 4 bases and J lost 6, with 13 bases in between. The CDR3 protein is CASSCPRVCQPQHF. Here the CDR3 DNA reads TGTGCCAGCAGTTGTCCCAGGGTATGTCAGCCCCAGCATTTT.

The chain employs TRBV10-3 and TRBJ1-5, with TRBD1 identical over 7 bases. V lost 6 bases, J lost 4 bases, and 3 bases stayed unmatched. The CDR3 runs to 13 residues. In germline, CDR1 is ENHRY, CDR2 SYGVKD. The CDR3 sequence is CAISATGNQPQHF. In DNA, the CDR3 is TGTGCCATCAGCGCGACAGGGAATCAGCCCCAGCATTTT.

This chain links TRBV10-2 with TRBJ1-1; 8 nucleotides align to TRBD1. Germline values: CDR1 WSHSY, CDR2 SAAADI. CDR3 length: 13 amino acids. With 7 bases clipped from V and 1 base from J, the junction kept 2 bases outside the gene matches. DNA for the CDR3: TGCGCCAGCAAGGGACAGGCGAACACTGAAGCTTTCTTT. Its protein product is CASKGQANTEAFF.

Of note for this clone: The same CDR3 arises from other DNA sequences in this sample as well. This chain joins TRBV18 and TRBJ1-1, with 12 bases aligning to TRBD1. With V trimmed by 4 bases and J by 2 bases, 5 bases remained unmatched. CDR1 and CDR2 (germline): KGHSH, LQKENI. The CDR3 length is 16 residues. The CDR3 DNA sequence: TGTGCCAGCTCACGGGGACAGGGGGCAGGAAACACTGAAGCTTTCTTT. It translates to CASSRGQGAGNTEAFF.

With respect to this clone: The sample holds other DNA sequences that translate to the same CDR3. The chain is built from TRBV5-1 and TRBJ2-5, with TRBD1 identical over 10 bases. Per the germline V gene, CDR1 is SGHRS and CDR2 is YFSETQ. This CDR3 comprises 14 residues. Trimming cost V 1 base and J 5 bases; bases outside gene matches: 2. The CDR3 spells CASSLPGQGETQYF. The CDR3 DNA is TGCGCCAGCAGCTTGCCGGGACAGGGGGAGACCCAGTACTTC.

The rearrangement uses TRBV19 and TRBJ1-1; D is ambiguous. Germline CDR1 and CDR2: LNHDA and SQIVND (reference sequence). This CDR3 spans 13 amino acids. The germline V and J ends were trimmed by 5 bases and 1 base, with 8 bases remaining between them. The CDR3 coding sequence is TGTGCCAGTAGTCAAAAGCAGAACACTGAAGCTTTCTTT. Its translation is CASSQKQNTEAFF.

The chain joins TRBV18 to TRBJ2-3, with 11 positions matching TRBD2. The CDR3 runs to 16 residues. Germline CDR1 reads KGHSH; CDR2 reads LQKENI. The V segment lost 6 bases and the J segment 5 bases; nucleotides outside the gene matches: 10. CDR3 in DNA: TGTGCCAGCTCGGGCCCTAGCGGGGGGCAGAAAGATACGCAGTATTTT. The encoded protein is CASSGPSGGQKDTQYF.

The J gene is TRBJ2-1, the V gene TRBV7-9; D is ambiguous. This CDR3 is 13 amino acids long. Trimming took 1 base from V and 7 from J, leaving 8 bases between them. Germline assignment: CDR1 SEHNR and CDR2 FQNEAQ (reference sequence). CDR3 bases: TGTGCCAGCAGCTTAGGATTCGGGAATGAGCAGTTCTTC. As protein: CASSLGFGNEQFF.

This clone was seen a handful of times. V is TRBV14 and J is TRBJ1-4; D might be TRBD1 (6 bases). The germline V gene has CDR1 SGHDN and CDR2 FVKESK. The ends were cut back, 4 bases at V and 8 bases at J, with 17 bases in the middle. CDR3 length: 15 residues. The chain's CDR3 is CASSPTAGAGEKLFF. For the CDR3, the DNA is TGTGCCAGCAGCCCCACAGCGGGGGCGGGAGAAAAACTGTTTTTT.

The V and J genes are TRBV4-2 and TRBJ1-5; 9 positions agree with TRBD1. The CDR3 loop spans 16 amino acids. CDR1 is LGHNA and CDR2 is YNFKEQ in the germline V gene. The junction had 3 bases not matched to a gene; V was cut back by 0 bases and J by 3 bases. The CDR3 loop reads CASSQEQGADNQPQHF. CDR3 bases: TGTGCCAGCAGCCAAGAACAGGGGGCCGACAATCAGCCCCAGCATTTT.